This paragraph covers one TCR beta chain sequence. Its antigen is as yet unknown. The data belong to a study of CD8+ T cells in alopecia areata. Germline CDR1 reads SGHTA; CDR2 reads FQGTGA. J lost 6 bases, V lost 3 bases, and 4 bases had no gene match. This CDR3 contains 15 residues. Regarding treatment: oral pan-JAK inhibitor, 5-10 mg twice daily. Study-wide points: Normal skin's resident alphabeta T cells are sequenced alongside lesional scalp T cells.

RNA extraction was followed by reverse transcription into cDNA, which acted as the sequencing template. Sequencing was performed with immunoSEQ multiplex PCR; in TCRdb, only in-frame clones are kept and a portion is missing. The sample gives under 110,000 clones, 50% to 60% of which show up once; about 16% is in the top ten. The sequences come from CD8+ T cells sorted from blood, collected between weeks 55 and 65, from a patient treated with tofacitinib. The chain combines TRBV7-3 with TRBJ2-2, with 10 nucleotides matching TRBD1. This receptor was taken from a human donor with alopecia areata. The CDR3 sequence is CASSLTGGRAGELFF. The CDR3 bases are TGTGCCAGCAGCTTGACAGGGGGCAGAGCCGGGGAGCTGTTTTTT.